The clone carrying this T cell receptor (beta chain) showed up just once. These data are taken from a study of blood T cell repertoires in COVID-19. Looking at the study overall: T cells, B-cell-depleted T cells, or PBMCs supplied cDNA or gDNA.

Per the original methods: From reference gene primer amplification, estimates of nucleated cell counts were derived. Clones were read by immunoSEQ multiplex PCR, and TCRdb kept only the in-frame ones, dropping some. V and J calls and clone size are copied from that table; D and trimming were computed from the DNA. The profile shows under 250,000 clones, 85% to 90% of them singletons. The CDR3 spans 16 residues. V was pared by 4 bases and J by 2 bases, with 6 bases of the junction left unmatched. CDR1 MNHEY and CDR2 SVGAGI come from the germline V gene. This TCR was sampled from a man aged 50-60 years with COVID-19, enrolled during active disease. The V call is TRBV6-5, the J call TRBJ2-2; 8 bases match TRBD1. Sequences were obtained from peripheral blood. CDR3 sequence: CASSSDRGGNTGELFF. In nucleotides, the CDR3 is TGTGCCAGCAGTTCCGACAGGGGAGGCAACACCGGGGAGCTGTTTTTT.